A single T cell receptor beta chain is shown here with its context. TCRdb keeps only in-frame clones here, not all; method: immunoSEQ multiplex PCR. The sample includes tens of thousands of clones, about four fifths seen only once; the top ten take about 0.79%. J lost 4 bases, V lost 5 bases, and 5 bases had no gene match. Germline V gene lookup returns CDR1 SGHVS and CDR2 FQNEAQ. This CDR3 spans 14 amino acids. The data are from a study of T cell clones after liver transplantation. The overall study: Apart from a few HCV-positive recipients, transplants were for non-autoimmune, non-viral reasons. Tolerant meant at least one year fully off immunosuppression without liver enzymes above twice normal.

Specimen: CD4+ T cells from blood, collected 12 months after liver transplant. The chain has TRBV7-8 and TRBJ1-2, with TRBD1 matching over 9 bases. The receptor comes from a human patient who received a liver transplant. Some T cells here may be from the graft donor. CDR3 amino acids: CASSPGQGIYGYTF. The CDR3 DNA reads as TGTGCCAGCAGCCCAGGACAGGGGATCTATGGCTACACCTTC.